This entry lists 21 T cell receptor beta chains sequenced from one sample in a study of T cell responses to AZD1222 COVID-19 vaccine. Clones were read by immunoSEQ multiplex PCR, and TCRdb kept only the in-frame ones, dropping some. Among 180,000 or so clones listed, around nine tenths were seen once. This specimen was peripheral blood, taken on day 0 of AZD1222 vaccination. The receptors were sampled from an adult in good health.

The chain carries TRBV7-2 and TRBJ1-2; 12 bases are shared with TRBD1. The CDR3 is 15 amino acids. Germline V gene lookup returns CDR1 SGHTA and CDR2 FQGNSA. The V and J ends lost 5 bases and 6 bases, in that order; junction bases with no gene match: 7. This CDR3 is CASSPRDRGPDGYTF. Here the CDR3 DNA reads TGTGCCAGCAGCCCCCGGGACAGGGGGCCGGATGGCTACACCTTC.

The CDR3 spells CASSRTGSPDEQYF. CDR3 sequence (DNA): TGCGCCAGCAGCCGTACAGGGAGTCCCGACGAGCAGTACTTC. The chain recombines TRBV5-1 with TRBJ2-7; weak D call: TRBD1 (6 bases). Deletions cut 4 bases from V and 5 bases from J, with 16 bases between. CDR1 and CDR2 from the germline V gene are SGHRS and YFSETQ. This CDR3 is 14 amino acids long.

The chain has TRBV19 and TRBJ1-2; TRBD1 agrees at 9 bases. Germline loops: CDR1 LNHDA, CDR2 SQIVND (reference sequence). The CDR3 is made up of 15 amino acids. Trimming at V came to 5 bases and at J to 1 base, leaving 5 bases not matched to a gene. CDR3 bases: TGTGCCAGTAGTTCTCGGACAGGGGATAACTATGGCTACACCTTC. Translating gives CASSSRTGDNYGYTF.

The chain has TRBV5-4 and TRBJ2-1, with 10 bases aligning to TRBD1. CDR3 length: 16 amino acids. V dropped 4 bases and J dropped 6; count of bases not matched to a gene: 10. CDR1 is SGHNT, CDR2 YYREEE, per germline (reference sequence). In DNA, the CDR3 is TGTGCCAGCAGCGTCCCGGGACAGGGGATGGGCAATGAGCAGTTCTTC. Its translation is CASSVPGQGMGNEQFF.

The gene calls are TRBV5-8 and TRBJ1-5; 8 bases map to TRBD1. The J segment lost 4 bases and the V segment lost 0 bases, leaving 6 bases of the junction unmatched. Germline V lookup: CDR1 SGHTS, CDR2 YDEGEE. CDR3 length: 16 amino acids. This CDR3 is CASSLGTGGVNQPQHF. DNA of the CDR3: TGTGCCAGCAGCTTGGGAACAGGGGGAGTGAATCAGCCCCAGCATTTT.

This clone was seen only once. J is TRBJ1-3 and V is TRBV18; D not resolved. V was clipped by 2 bases and J by 3 bases, with 14 bases between them. Germline values: CDR1 KGHSH, CDR2 LQKENI. This CDR3 region has 16 residues. The CDR3 sequence is CASSPNQEPIGNTIYF. The CDR3 DNA reads as TGTGCCAGCTCACCAAATCAGGAACCTATTGGAAACACCATATATTTT.

The table lists this clone with a few counts. The chain recombines TRBV7-6 with TRBJ1-1, with D unresolved. V gave up 0 bases and J gave up 4 bases, with 9 bases separating them. The CDR3 is 14 residues long. CDR1 SGHVS and CDR2 FNYEAQ come from the germline V gene. The CDR3 DNA reads as TGTGCCAGCAGCTTAGCGGCGGTGGGCACTGAAGCTTTCTTT. As protein: CASSLAAVGTEAFF.

V is TRBV18 and J is TRBJ1-1, with no clear D. The germline CDR1 and CDR2 sequences are KGHSH and LQKENI. Trimming stripped 3 bases from V and 1 base from J, with 6 bases between. The CDR3 loop spans 13 amino acids. CDR3 loop: CASSPRENTEAFF. CDR3 in DNA: TGTGCCAGCTCACCCAGAGAGAACACTGAAGCTTTCTTT.

The V and J genes are TRBV14 and TRBJ1-2, with 9 bases identical to TRBD1. This CDR3 contains 18 residues. Per the germline V gene, CDR1 is SGHDN and CDR2 is FVKESK. V gave up 1 base and J gave up 3 bases; unmatched junction bases: 12. In DNA, the CDR3 is TGTGCCAGCAGCCAAGGCTCTCCGTGGACAGGGGCCGACTATGGCTACACCTTC. This gives the protein CASSQGSPWTGADYGYTF.

This clone was seen a few times. The J gene is TRBJ1-1, the V gene TRBV12-3 or TRBV12-4; 8 bases line up with TRBD1. The junction had 3 bases not matched to a gene; V was cut back by 5 bases and J by 7 bases. The CDR3 spans 12 residues. The CDR3 DNA sequence: TGTGCCAGCAGTCCCGGACAGGGTGAAGCTTTCTTT. As protein: CASSPGQGEAFF.

The chain recombines TRBV18 with TRBJ1-2; D perhaps matches TRBD1 (6 bases). Germline V CDR1 and CDR2: KGHSH, LQKENI. The CDR3 length is 14 residues. V lost 3 bases and J 7 bases, leaving 15 bases between the germline ends. Written as DNA, the CDR3 is TGTGCCAGCTCACCGGATCGGGGGGCGTCTGGCTACACCTTC. This translates into CASSPDRGASGYTF. The whole variable domain, remainder taken from reference TRBV18 and TRBJ1-2, is NAGVMQNPRHLVRRRGQEARLRCSPMKGHSHVYWYRQLPEEGLKFMVYLQKENIIDESGMPKERFSAEFPKEGPSILRIQQVVRGDSAAYFCASSPDRGASGYTFGSGTRLTVV.

The chain is built from TRBV24-1 and TRBJ2-2; tentative D call: TRBD2 (5 bases). The CDR3 has 17 residues. The germline V gene encodes CDR1 KGHDR and CDR2 SFDVKD. V lost 4 bases and J lost 3, with 17 bases in between. CDR3 amino acids: CATSDSYRGWDTGELFF. CDR3 DNA: TGTGCCACCAGTGACTCGTATCGGGGATGGGACACCGGGGAGCTGTTTTTT.

This clone was counted a single time. The V and J genes are TRBV11-2 and TRBJ2-5; 13 nucleotides align to TRBD2. This CDR3 is 16 amino acids long. V trimming: 4 bases; J trimming: 4 bases; junction bases outside the gene matches: 6. The germline CDR1 and CDR2 sequences are SGHAT and FQNNGV. This CDR3 is CASSSWTSGSSETQYF. CDR3 coding DNA: TGTGCCAGCAGCTCGTGGACTAGCGGGAGCTCAGAGACCCAGTACTTC.

This clone turned up a few times. The chain links TRBV19 to TRBJ1-5, with D hard to call. CDR3 size: 14 residues. The germline gives CDR1 LNHDA, CDR2 SQIVND (reference sequence). The germline V and J ends were trimmed by 5 bases and 0 bases, with 8 bases remaining between them. The CDR3 coding sequence is TGTGCCAGTAGTTTCCCTTATAGCAATCAGCCCCAGCATTTT. It specifies CASSFPYSNQPQHF.

This clone was seen a handful of times. The chain recombines TRBV19 with TRBJ2-3, with D possibly being TRBD2 (7 bases). This CDR3 is 15 amino acids long. Germline V lookup: CDR1 LNHDA, CDR2 SQIVND (reference sequence). Trimming removed 3 bases from V and 4 bases from J, with 14 bases in between. In DNA, the CDR3 is TGTGCCAGTAGTATTGCGGGAGCAGGGGCAGATACGCAGTATTTT. Translation gives CASSIAGAGADTQYF.

V is TRBV6-5 and J is TRBJ1-1; TRBD1 might be the D (6 bases). The CDR3 is 15 amino acids. Per the germline V gene, CDR1 is MNHEY and CDR2 is SVGAGI. V lost 1 base and J 3 bases, leaving 12 bases between the germline ends. Here the CDR3 reads CASSYWGGRDTEAFF. The CDR3 DNA reads TGTGCCAGCAGTTACTGGGGGGGGCGAGACACTGAAGCTTTCTTT.

This chain connects TRBV18 to TRBJ2-5; the match to TRBD1 covers 9 bases. Germline loops: CDR1 KGHSH, CDR2 LQKENI. This CDR3 region has 14 residues. V was pared by 6 bases and J by 4 bases, with 6 bases of the junction left unmatched. The chain's CDR3 is CASSPKTGGETQYF. The CDR3 DNA sequence: TGTGCCAGCTCCCCGAAGACAGGGGGAGAGACCCAGTACTTC.

V usage is TRBV11-2 and J usage is TRBJ2-1; 9 nucleotides match TRBD2. The ends lost 3 bases at V and 2 bases at J; junction bases unmatched: 14. The germline gives CDR1 SGHAT, CDR2 FQNNGV. The CDR3 loop spans 19 amino acids. The CDR3 DNA follows: TGTGCCAGCAGCTTGCTTCGGAGTAGCGGGAGTGGGACCTACAATGAGCAGTTCTTC. It yields the protein CASSLLRSSGSGTYNEQFF.

V usage is TRBV2 and J usage is TRBJ1-2; TRBD1 agrees at 7 bases. J lost 4 bases, V lost 10 bases, and 9 bases had no gene match. The CDR3 spans 13 residues. CDR1 and CDR2 (germline): SNHLY, FYNNEI. CDR3 sequence reads: CATKGQVRYGYTF. The CDR3 coding sequence is TGTGCCACCAAAGGACAGGTTCGCTATGGCTACACCTTC.

This rearrangement joins TRBV19 to TRBJ1-1, with 9 bases that match TRBD1. The CDR3 sequence is 13 residues long. Germline V gene data show CDR1 as LNHDA and CDR2 as SQIVND (reference sequence). Trimming took 5 bases from V and 12 from J; bases not matched to a gene: 10. The CDR3 DNA reads as TGTGCCAGTAGTTCCGGGACAGGGACGATACCTTTCTTT. This encodes CASSSGTGTIPFF. The whole variable domain, remainder taken from reference TRBV19 and TRBJ1-1, is DGGITQSPKYLFRKEGQNVTLSCEQNLNHDAMYWYRQDPGQGLRLIYYSQIVNDFQKGDIAEGYSVSREKKESFPLTVTSAQKNPTAFYLCASSSGTGTIPFFGQGTRLTVV.

The chain joins TRBV4-1 to TRBJ2-1; D might be TRBD1 or TRBD2, each matching 5 bases. The CDR3 is 15 amino acids. The V end was cut by 0 bases, the J end by 6 bases, with 12 bases between. Germline lookup yields CDR1 MGHRA and CDR2 YSYEKL. CDR3 sequence reads: CASSQEGPGLNEQFF. CDR3 coding DNA: TGCGCCAGCAGCCAAGAGGGCCCGGGGCTCAATGAGCAGTTCTTC.